Listed here are 32 T cell receptor beta chains from one sample, sequenced in a study of cytomegalovirus exposure and HLA in healthy donors (dated by TCRdb to 2016 to 2017). The library was made by the immunoSEQ multiplex PCR assay. Held by TCRdb, this immuneACCESS table contains in-frame sequences only and omits some clones. Under half of the omission traces to an unresolved V gene where checked; the cause of the rest is unknown. For this sample the table gives roughly 200,000 clones, of which about 81% were detected only once. Clones ranked in the top ten supply 1% to 1.5% of the sample. The sequenced sample consisted of PBMCs. All receptors derive from a woman aged 25 to 45 in good health and CMV-seronegative.

The rearrangement joins TRBV5-1 to TRBJ1-1; 7 bases map to TRBD1. The V gene end was trimmed by 2 bases and the J gene end by 6 bases; junction bases not matched to a gene: 10. Germline V gene lookup returns CDR1 SGHRS and CDR2 YFSETQ. This CDR3 is 15 amino acids long. CDR3 sequence reads: CASSLLGTVRPEAFF. CDR3 nucleotide sequence: TGCGCCAGCAGCTTACTAGGGACAGTGCGCCCTGAAGCTTTCTTT.

V is TRBV28 and J is TRBJ2-7; TRBD2 matches at 7 bases. The CDR3 is 17 residues long. Per germline, CDR1 MDHEN and CDR2 SYDVKM. V gave up 7 bases and J gave up 3 bases; unmatched junction bases: 18. CDR3 region: CASTSFSPSGALYEQYF. The CDR3, as DNA: TGTGCCAGCACCTCCTTTTCCCCTAGCGGCGCCCTCTACGAGCAGTACTTC.

The J gene is TRBJ1-2, the V gene TRBV4-1; D is ambiguous. The V end lost 0 bases, the J end lost 6 bases, and 17 bases lay between the germline ends. The CDR3 has 16 residues. Germline assignment: CDR1 MGHRA and CDR2 YSYEKL. As DNA, the CDR3 is TGCGCCAGCAGCCAAGACCGGCGTCTAGATCGGAATGGCTACACCTTC. Its protein product is CASSQDRRLDRNGYTF.

The gene calls are TRBV19 and TRBJ1-5; 8 bases match TRBD1. The germline gives CDR1 LNHDA, CDR2 SQIVND (reference sequence). V trimming: 3 bases; J trimming: 7 bases; junction bases outside the gene matches: 2. The CDR3 has 13 amino acids. The CDR3 spells CASSIQGAQPQHF. The CDR3 bases are TGTGCCAGTAGTATCCAGGGGGCCCAGCCCCAGCATTTT.

This clone was counted a few times. V and J are TRBV2 and TRBJ2-3; 9 bases align to TRBD1. The J segment lost 0 bases and the V segment lost 8 bases, leaving 6 bases of the junction unmatched. The CDR3 has 15 amino acids. Germline CDR1 SNHLY, CDR2 FYNNEI. The CDR3 protein is CASRADRGSTDTQYF. The CDR3, as DNA: TGTGCCAGCCGAGCTGACAGGGGGAGCACAGATACGCAGTATTTT.

V gene TRBV6-5 combines with J gene TRBJ2-7; 8 bases fit TRBD2. The CDR3 runs 14 residues. In germline, CDR1 is MNHEY, CDR2 SVGAGI. Trimming removed 2 bases from V and 0 bases from J; junction bases left unmatched: 0. The CDR3 sequence: CASSYAGGSYEQYF. The CDR3 DNA is TGTGCCAGCAGTTACGCGGGGGGCTCCTACGAGCAGTACTTC.

The rearrangement links TRBV11-3 to TRBJ1-6; D is uncertain. The CDR3 has 13 amino acids. Germline CDR1 is SGHNT and CDR2 is YENEEA. V was shortened by 0 bases and J by 10 bases, with 7 bases between the two germline ends. The CDR3 protein is CASSLEARSPLHF. DNA of the CDR3: TGTGCCAGCAGCTTAGAAGCGAGGTCACCCCTCCACTTT.

Here the CDR3 DNA reads TGTGCCAGTGGGGGGTTTGGGGATACGCAGTATTTT. Protein: CASGGFGDTQYF. This chain connects TRBV7-2 to TRBJ2-3, with a weak D call TRBD2 (6 bases). The CDR3 runs 12 residues. CDR1 SGHTA and CDR2 FQGNSA come from the germline V gene. V was trimmed by 9 bases and J by 6 bases, leaving 13 bases between them.

The CDR3, as DNA: TGTGCCAGCACCGGAGATACGCAGTATTTT. Its translation: CASTGDTQYF. The gene calls are TRBV6-6 and TRBJ2-3; D remains unclear. The germline V gene has CDR1 MNHNY and CDR2 SVGAGI (reference sequence). The ends were cut back, 7 bases at V and 5 bases at J, with 4 bases in the middle. The CDR3 has 10 residues.

The gene calls are TRBV13 and TRBJ1-2; D not resolved. This CDR3 region has 11 residues. The germline CDR1 and CDR2 sequences are PRHDT and FYEKMQ (reference sequence). Trimming shortened V by 5 bases and J by 5 bases, and 6 bases separated the two germline ends. The CDR3 spells CASSPHYGYTF. CDR3 in DNA: TGTGCCAGCAGCCCCCATTATGGCTACACCTTC. Full variable domain (missing parts from reference TRBV13 and TRBJ1-2): AAGVIQSPRHLIKEKRETATLKCYPIPRHDTVYWYQQGPGQDPQFLISFYEKMQSDKGSIPDRFSAQQFSDYHSELNMSSLELGDSALYFCASSPHYGYTFGSGTRLTVV.

The gene calls are TRBV18 and TRBJ1-1, with D hard to call. In germline, CDR1 is KGHSH, CDR2 LQKENI. The CDR3 is made up of 15 amino acids. The V and J ends lost 0 bases and 2 bases respectively, with 10 bases between them. The CDR3 sequence: CASSPPEALNTEAFF. DNA for the CDR3: TGTGCCAGCTCACCACCTGAGGCCCTCAACACTGAAGCTTTCTTT.

This clone was detected once. This rearrangement joins TRBV16 to TRBJ1-2, with 8 bases that match TRBD1. CDR1 and CDR2 (germline): KGHSY, FQNENV. The ends lost 0 bases at V and 3 bases at J; junction bases unmatched: 12. This CDR3 is 18 amino acids long. The DNA of the CDR3 is TGTGCCAGCAGCCAATCCAGGGGGCGCAAGGGGTATTACTATGGCTACACCTTC. Translation: CASSQSRGRKGYYYGYTF.

The chain is built from TRBV11-2 and TRBJ1-2; no firm D call. The CDR3 is made up of 11 amino acids. Trimming took 6 bases from V and 7 from J, leaving 9 bases between them. Germline lookup yields CDR1 SGHAT and CDR2 FQNNGV. CDR3 bases: TGTGCCAGCAGTACACGGGGTGGCTACACCTTC. Its protein is CASSTRGGYTF.

This rearrangement joins TRBV7-9 to TRBJ1-1; TRBD1 agrees at 7 bases. Germline trimming cut 5 bases from V and 2 bases from J; bases unmatched to any gene: 5. CDR1 is SEHNR and CDR2 is FQNEAQ in the germline V gene (reference sequence). This CDR3 region has 14 residues. Here the CDR3 reads CASSGTGVNTEAFF. The CDR3 DNA is TGTGCCAGCAGCGGCACAGGGGTAAACACTGAAGCTTTCTTT.

The chain recombines TRBV9 with TRBJ2-2; 8 bases agree with TRBD1. V lost 2 bases to trimming and J lost 0 bases; unmatched junction nucleotides: 3. There are 16 residues in the CDR3. Per germline, CDR1 SGDLS and CDR2 YYNGEE. CDR3 DNA sequence: TGTGCCAGCAGCGTTAGGACAGGGACGAACACCGGGGAGCTGTTTTTT. It specifies CASSVRTGTNTGELFF. Supplemented by reference TRBV9 and TRBJ2-2, the full variable domain reads DSGVTQTPKHLITATGQRVTLRCSPRSGDLSVYWYQQSLDQGLQFLIQYYNGEERAKGNILERFSAQQFPDLHSELNLSSLELGDSALYFCASSVRTGTNTGELFFGEGSRLTVL.

Only one count was recorded for this clone. The genes are TRBV9 and TRBJ2-7, with D unclear. The CDR3 is made up of 14 amino acids. V was shortened by 0 bases and J by 0 bases, with 7 bases between the two germline ends. Germline V gene data show CDR1 as SGDLS and CDR2 as YYNGEE. The CDR3 spells CASSVAGISYEQYF. CDR3 coding DNA: TGTGCCAGCAGCGTAGCAGGAATCTCCTACGAGCAGTACTTC.

This clone turned up a few times. The CDR3 region has the DNA TGTGCCAGCAGTGGAGGGACAGGGTATAATTCACCCCTCCACTTT. Residues: CASSGGTGYNSPLHF. The chain links TRBV25-1 to TRBJ1-6, with TRBD1 matching 9 bases. The CDR3 has 15 amino acids. Germline V lookup: CDR1 MGHDK, CDR2 SYGVNS. V trimming: 4 bases; J trimming: 4 bases; junction bases outside the gene matches: 2. Using reference TRBV25-1 and TRBJ1-6 for the parts outside the CDR3, the full variable domain is EADIYQTPRYLVIGTGKKITLECSQTMGHDKMYWYQQDPGMELHLIHYSYGVNSTEKGDLSSESTVSRIRTEHFPLTLESARPSHTSQYLCASSGGTGYNSPLHFGNGTRLTVT.

The rearrangement joins TRBV28 to TRBJ1-5; D unresolved. This CDR3 contains 15 residues. CDR1 is MDHEN, CDR2 SYDVKM, per germline. Trimming removed 6 bases from V and 6 bases from J, with 18 bases in between. The CDR3 loop is CASSPPDLVGQPQHF. In DNA, the CDR3 is TGTGCCAGCAGCCCTCCGGACTTGGTGGGTCAGCCCCAGCATTTT.

The table lists this clone with a few counts. The rearrangement joins TRBV9 to TRBJ2-7; 8 nucleotides match TRBD2. The CDR3 consists of 16 residues. The V segment lost 3 bases and the J segment 7 bases; nucleotides outside the gene matches: 15. Germline V CDR1 and CDR2: SGDLS, YYNGEE. CDR3 DNA: TGTGCCAGCAGCGCAAGTGGGAGCGGGGGAGTGAGGGAGCAGTACTTC. It translates to CASSASGSGGVREQYF.

The sample holds a few counts of this clone. The CDR3 is CASSLLAPTYEQYF. CDR3 in DNA: TGTGCCAGCAGTTTACTAGCGCCGACCTACGAGCAGTACTTC. V is TRBV28 and J is TRBJ2-7, with D possibly matching TRBD2 (6 bases). There are 14 residues in the CDR3. Germline V gives CDR1 MDHEN, CDR2 SYDVKM. Trimming took off 2 bases at V and 2 bases at J, with 10 bases between the two ends.

V is TRBV4-1 and J is TRBJ2-5, with 10 bases that match TRBD2. CDR3 length equals 17 residues. Looked up from germline, CDR1 is MGHRA and CDR2 is YSYEKL. V trimming: 4 bases; J trimming: 7 bases; junction bases outside the gene matches: 15. CDR3 bases: TGCGCCAGCAGCCGCGAGGCTGCTAGCGGGAGTTGGGGGACCCAGTACTTC. Encoded protein: CASSREAASGSWGTQYF.

This chain uses TRBV6-5 with TRBJ2-3; 14 nucleotides align to TRBD2. The CDR3 spans 15 residues. V shed 7 bases, J shed 5 bases, and the junction held 5 bases outside the gene matches. CDR1 is MNHEY and CDR2 is SVGAGI in the germline V gene. The CDR3 DNA reads as TGTGCCAGCACCGGACTAGCGGGAGGTATAGATACGCAGTATTTT. Translated, it gives CASTGLAGGIDTQYF.

The J gene is TRBJ1-2, the V gene TRBV15; D might be TRBD1 (6 bases). CDR3 length: 15 amino acids. The V gene lost 6 bases and the J gene lost 8 bases, with 22 bases spanning the gap. CDR1 LNHNV and CDR2 YYDKDF come from the germline V gene (reference sequence). The CDR3 DNA reads TGTGCCACCAGAGCGGGGGGGGGCCCAATCTGGGGCTACACCTTC. The encoded protein is CATRAGGGPIWGYTF.

This clone was detected only a few times. The chain has TRBV18 and TRBJ2-3, with 7 bases lining up with TRBD2. With V trimmed by 5 bases and J by 2 bases, 4 bases remained unmatched. Germline V gene lookup returns CDR1 KGHSH and CDR2 LQKENI. The CDR3 sequence is 14 residues long. CDR3 amino acids: CASSGTNPTDTQYF. The CDR3 DNA follows: TGTGCCAGCTCAGGGACTAATCCCACAGATACGCAGTATTTT. The entire variable domain, with the rest obtained from reference TRBV18 and TRBJ2-3, is as follows: NAGVMQNPRHLVRRRGQEARLRCSPMKGHSHVYWYRQLPEEGLKFMVYLQKENIIDESGMPKERFSAEFPKEGPSILRIQQVVRGDSAAYFCASSGTNPTDTQYFGPGTRLTVL.

Concerning this clone itself: Other DNA sequences in the same sample also yield this CDR3. The chain is built from TRBV5-1 and TRBJ2-1, with 12 bases aligning to TRBD2. The CDR3 contains 17 residues. Per germline, CDR1 SGHRS and CDR2 YFSETQ. V was pared by 0 bases and J by 1 base, with 2 bases of the junction left unmatched. CDR3 protein: CASSLALAGGSYNEQFF. The CDR3 DNA sequence: TGCGCCAGCAGCTTGGCTCTAGCGGGAGGGTCCTACAATGAGCAGTTCTTC. Full variable domain (outside the CDR3, taken from reference TRBV5-1 and TRBJ2-1): KAGVTQTPRYLIKTRGQQVTLSCSPISGHRSVSWYQQTPGQGLQFLFEYFSETQRNKGNFPGRFSGRQFSNSRSEMNVSTLELGDSALYLCASSLALAGGSYNEQFFGPGTRLTVL.

The rearrangement joins TRBV19 to TRBJ2-7, with 9 positions matching TRBD1. The CDR3 is 16 amino acids. V lost 5 bases and J lost 4; bases outside the gene matches: 12. CDR1 is LNHDA, CDR2 SQIVND, per germline (reference sequence). The CDR3 region is CASSPLTGGFRYEQYF. Here the CDR3 DNA reads TGTGCCAGTAGTCCCCTCACAGGGGGCTTTCGGTACGAGCAGTACTTC.

The V and J genes are TRBV5-1 and TRBJ1-1; D might be TRBD1 (6 bases). Between the trimmed V and J ends, which lost 3 bases and 5 bases, there was a span of 11 bases. This CDR3 comprises 13 residues. Germline CDR1 and CDR2: SGHRS and YFSETQ. The DNA for the CDR3 is TGCGCCAGCAGCTCCGGACAGATGACTGAAGCTTTCTTT. The encoded protein is CASSSGQMTEAFF. The whole variable domain, filled in from reference TRBV5-1 and TRBJ1-1, reads KAGVTQTPRYLIKTRGQQVTLSCSPISGHRSVSWYQQTPGQGLQFLFEYFSETQRNKGNFPGRFSGRQFSNSRSEMNVSTLELGDSALYLCASSSGQMTEAFFGQGTRLTVV.

Of note for this clone: The same CDR3 is also encoded by other DNA sequences in this sample. The chain is built from TRBV13 and TRBJ1-1; D is unresolved. The V end lost 1 base, the J end lost 4 bases, and 7 bases lay between the germline ends. The CDR3 is made up of 13 amino acids. The V gene's germline CDR1 is PRHDT and CDR2 FYEKMQ (reference sequence). In nucleotides, the CDR3 is TGTGCCAGCAGCTTAGATAGAGGCACTGAAGCTTTCTTT. It is translated as CASSLDRGTEAFF.

The CDR3: CASSIGTGGGYNEQFF. CDR3 DNA: TGTGCCAGCAGCATAGGAACGGGGGGGGGTTACAATGAGCAGTTCTTC. The genes are TRBV7-8 and TRBJ2-1; 8 bases map to TRBD2. V lost 5 bases, J lost 4 bases, and 10 bases stayed unmatched. The CDR3 is 16 amino acids. In germline, CDR1 is SGHVS, CDR2 FQNEAQ.

Ten or more counts support this clone. The CDR3 here is CASSSGGTTNQPQHF. For the CDR3, the DNA is TGTGCCAGCAGTTCCGGGGGGACCACCAATCAGCCCCAGCATTTT. The chain carries TRBV5-4 and TRBJ1-5, with D perhaps TRBD1 (5 bases). The germline gives CDR1 SGHNT, CDR2 YYREEE (reference sequence). The CDR3 covers 15 residues. Trimming removed 5 bases from V and 3 bases from J, with 15 bases in between.

The V call is TRBV27, the J call TRBJ1-5, with 7 bases that match TRBD1. The CDR3 totals 14 residues. The V gene's germline CDR1 is MNHEY and CDR2 SMNVEV (reference sequence). V was pared by 4 bases and J by 3 bases, with 3 bases of the junction left unmatched. The CDR3 bases are TGTGCCAGCAGTTGGGGACAGCACAATCAGCCCCAGCATTTT. Translated: CASSWGQHNQPQHF.

This clone was seen more than once but under ten times. This chain uses TRBV5-4 with TRBJ2-7; 8 bases are a match to TRBD1. From germline, CDR1 is SGHNT and CDR2 YYREEE (reference sequence). The V segment lost 4 bases and the J segment 6 bases; nucleotides outside the gene matches: 3. The CDR3 loop spans 12 amino acids. The CDR3 DNA reads as TGTGCCAGCAGCCCGACAGGGGTCGAGCAGTACTTC. The encoded protein is CASSPTGVEQYF.